One and the same sample provided the 28 T cell receptor beta chains below, sequenced in a study of OX40 agonist ivuxolimab in advanced cancers. The data were produced by immunoSEQ multiplex PCR, yet TCRdb's version contains in-frame clones alone and is incomplete. The data contain 100,000 to 120,000 clones, roughly nine tenths of them singletons. This material consisted of CD4+ or CD8+ T cells sorted from blood, taken in a trial of the OX40 agonist ivuxolimab. Source of these receptors: an adult with an advanced solid tumor such as melanoma, head and neck, liver or kidney cancer.

This clone was picked up one time. The CDR3 region has the DNA TGTGCCAGTAGTAAAGACAGGGAGCTTGAGCAGACCCAGTACTTC. As protein: CASSKDRELEQTQYF. The chain carries TRBV19 and TRBJ2-5, with TRBD1 matching over 7 bases. J lost 6 bases, V lost 4 bases, and 11 bases had no gene match. Germline-derived CDR1 and CDR2 are LNHDA and SQIVND (reference sequence). The CDR3 runs 15 residues.

The chain employs TRBV4-1 and TRBJ2-5; D remains ambiguous. Germline lookup yields CDR1 MGHRA and CDR2 YSYEKL. Trimming stripped 4 bases from V and 3 bases from J, with 9 bases between. CDR3 size: 13 residues. CDR3 in DNA: TGCGCCAGCAGCCTTTCTACTGAAGAGACCCAGTACTTC. Protein product: CASSLSTEETQYF.

V usage is TRBV18 and J usage is TRBJ1-5; 7 bases align to TRBD1. CDR1 and CDR2 (germline): KGHSH, LQKENI. Unmatched junction bases numbered 10, after V lost 2 bases and J lost 0 bases. This CDR3 has 18 amino acids. The CDR3 sequence: CASSPIRQGQNSNQPQHF. The CDR3 DNA reads as TGTGCCAGCTCACCAATTCGACAGGGTCAGAATAGCAATCAGCCCCAGCATTTT.

This sequence joins TRBV7-6 and TRBJ1-5; D gene ambiguous. Trimming removed 1 base from V and 8 bases from J, with 9 bases in between. The length of the CDR3 is 13 residues. CDR1 and CDR2 from the germline V gene are SGHVS and FNYEAQ. The CDR3 region is CASSLVEFEPQHF. CDR3 DNA sequence: TGTGCCAGCAGCTTAGTTGAGTTCGAGCCCCAGCATTTT.

The rearrangement joins TRBV2 to TRBJ2-5, with 10 positions matching TRBD1. CDR3 length: 13 residues. The trim removed 6 bases at V and 4 bases at J, leaving 2 bases unmatched. The germline CDR1 and CDR2 sequences are SNHLY and FYNNEI. The CDR3 DNA is TGTGCCAGCAGCTGGGACAGGGGAGAGACCCAGTACTTC. Its translation: CASSWDRGETQYF.

The chain recombines TRBV7-9 with TRBJ2-7; D gene ambiguous. This CDR3 is 12 amino acids long. V was trimmed by 1 base and J by 6 bases, leaving 7 bases between them. Per germline, CDR1 SEHNR and CDR2 FQNEAQ (reference sequence). The CDR3 DNA reads TGTGCCAGCAGCTTAGTTGGGTCCGAGCAGTACTTC. It specifies CASSLVGSEQYF.

The rearrangement uses TRBV19 and TRBJ1-1, with D unresolved. The V gene's germline CDR1 is LNHDA and CDR2 SQIVND (reference sequence). V lost 2 bases and J lost 1, with 11 bases in between. The CDR3 has 15 residues. The CDR3 nucleotides are TGTGCCAGTAGTATAATAGGCGAGAGGAACACTGAAGCTTTCTTT. Translation: CASSIIGERNTEAFF. The variable domain in full, completed from reference TRBV19 and TRBJ1-1, reads DGGITQSPKYLFRKEGQNVTLSCEQNLNHDAMYWYRQDPGQGLRLIYYSQIVNDFQKGDIAEGYSVSREKKESFPLTVTSAQKNPTAFYLCASSIIGERNTEAFFGQGTRLTVV.

This sequence joins TRBV19 and TRBJ1-1; D not certain. The CDR3 has 14 amino acids. Trimming removed 3 bases at V and 4 bases at J, with 12 bases between. Germline V gene lookup returns CDR1 LNHDA and CDR2 SQIVND (reference sequence). The CDR3 spells CASSMTPRGTEAFF. The CDR3 nucleotides are TGTGCCAGTAGTATGACCCCTCGGGGCACTGAAGCTTTCTTT. Complete variable domain (other parts from reference TRBV19 and TRBJ1-1): DGGITQSPKYLFRKEGQNVTLSCEQNLNHDAMYWYRQDPGQGLRLIYYSQIVNDFQKGDIAEGYSVSREKKESFPLTVTSAQKNPTAFYLCASSMTPRGTEAFFGQGTRLTVV.

The gene calls are TRBV30 and TRBJ2-7; D is perhaps TRBD2 (5 bases). Trimming pared 7 bases from V and 2 bases from J, leaving 12 bases between. The CDR3 is 12 residues long. CDR1 GTSNPN and CDR2 SVGIG come from the germline V gene (reference sequence). The CDR3 reads CASWTPTYEQYF. DNA of the CDR3: TGTGCCTCATGGACTCCTACCTACGAGCAGTACTTC.

The V call is TRBV5-6, the J call TRBJ1-4; tentatively, D is TRBD1 (5 bases). CDR3 length: 16 residues. V was cut by 0 bases and J by 6 bases, with 15 bases left in between. Looked up from germline, CDR1 is SGHDT and CDR2 is YYEEEE. The CDR3 DNA is TGTGCCAGCAGCTTGGCCTGGGCAGGGAGGGATGAAAAACTGTTTTTT. This gives the protein CASSLAWAGRDEKLFF.

V is TRBV7-2 and J is TRBJ1-4; possibly TRBD1 for D (5 bases). Germline CDR1 and CDR2: SGHTA and FQGNSA. CDR3 length: 17 amino acids. The V and J ends lost 4 bases and 8 bases respectively, with 23 bases between them. This CDR3 is CASSSVGRALLGEKLFF. The CDR3 bases are TGTGCCAGCAGCTCGGTTGGCAGGGCCCTCTTAGGGGAAAAACTGTTTTTT.

This chain joins TRBV15 and TRBJ2-2; 7 nucleotides line up with TRBD2. Looked up from germline, CDR1 is LNHNV and CDR2 is YYDKDF (reference sequence). V shed 8 bases and J 4 bases; nucleotides not matched to a gene: 10. This CDR3 comprises 15 residues. Written as DNA, the CDR3 is TGTGCCACCGCGGCCCGGGACTATCGCACCGGGGAGCTGTTTTTT. As protein: CATAARDYRTGELFF.

The rearrangement uses TRBV4-2 and TRBJ1-2, with unresolved D. Trimming shortened V by 4 bases and J by 2 bases, and 11 bases separated the two germline ends. CDR3 size: 14 residues. Looked up from germline, CDR1 is LGHNA and CDR2 is YNFKEQ. CDR3 region: CASSPGRQNYGYTF. As DNA, the CDR3 is TGTGCCAGCAGCCCCGGACGCCAGAACTATGGCTACACCTTC.

The rearrangement joins TRBV29-1 to TRBJ2-7; D may correspond to TRBD1 or TRBD2 (6 bases each). V lost 4 bases, J lost 0 bases, and 10 bases lay in between. Per germline, CDR1 SQVTM and CDR2 ANQGSEA. This CDR3 is 13 amino acids long. Here the CDR3 reads CSVGGAVSYEQYF. CDR3 DNA: TGCAGCGTTGGGGGGGCAGTCTCCTACGAGCAGTACTTC.

The V gene is TRBV18, the J gene TRBJ2-1; D uncertain. Trimming took off 2 bases at V and 8 bases at J, with 7 bases between the two ends. Germline values: CDR1 KGHSH, CDR2 LQKENI. The CDR3 has 12 residues. The CDR3 is CASSPGLDEQFF. CDR3 bases: TGTGCCAGCTCACCAGGGCTTGATGAGCAGTTCTTC. The full variable domain, its missing parts supplied by reference TRBV18 and TRBJ2-1, is NAGVMQNPRHLVRRRGQEARLRCSPMKGHSHVYWYRQLPEEGLKFMVYLQKENIIDESGMPKERFSAEFPKEGPSILRIQQVVRGDSAAYFCASSPGLDEQFFGPGTRLTVL.

The chain recombines TRBV7-2 with TRBJ1-1; D ambiguous. The CDR3 consists of 14 residues. Germline V CDR1 and CDR2: SGHTA, FQGNSA. Trimming took 5 bases from V and 4 from J, leaving 14 bases between them. The CDR3 here is CASSPPEVFTEAFF. The CDR3 DNA follows: TGTGCCAGCAGCCCTCCGGAAGTATTCACTGAAGCTTTCTTT.

As DNA, the CDR3 is TGTGCTAGTGGTTTACCGGGACAAACCTACGAGCAGTACTTC. Its protein is CASGLPGQTYEQYF. The chain recombines TRBV12-5 with TRBJ2-7; D is possibly TRBD1 (6 bases). The ends were cut back, 3 bases at V and 2 bases at J, with 11 bases in the middle. Germline assignment: CDR1 LGHNT and CDR2 FRNRAP. The CDR3 consists of 14 residues.

This clone was recorded only once. V is TRBV30 and J is TRBJ1-2, with 7 positions matching TRBD1. The length of the CDR3 is 15 residues. Germline V gene lookup returns CDR1 GTSNPN and CDR2 SVGIG (reference sequence). V shed 0 bases, J shed 4 bases, and the junction held 8 bases outside the gene matches. Here the CDR3 DNA reads TGTGCCTGGAGTGTAATAGGGGGCGGAGGCTATGGCTACACCTTC. Translating it yields CAWSVIGGGGYGYTF.

This clone was observed a handful of times. The chain combines TRBV28 with TRBJ1-6, with a weak D call TRBD1 (5 bases). The CDR3 covers 19 residues. CDR1 is MDHEN, CDR2 SYDVKM, per germline. Trimming took off 4 bases at V and 0 bases at J, with 19 bases between the two ends. CDR3 nucleotides: TGTGCCAGCAGTTCCTCGGGAGGGGTTTGGAGCTCCTATAATTCACCCCTCCACTTT. Its protein product is CASSSSGGVWSSYNSPLHF.

This chain joins TRBV7-2 and TRBJ1-1, with D uncertain. The CDR3 has 14 amino acids. Germline values: CDR1 SGHTA, CDR2 FQGNSA. The V end was cut by 4 bases, the J end by 0 bases, with 9 bases between. CDR3 DNA sequence: TGTGCCAGCAGCTCGGACGGACTGAACACTGAAGCTTTCTTT. Protein: CASSSDGLNTEAFF.

V is TRBV2 and J is TRBJ2-3, with 12 bases that match TRBD2. CDR1 is SNHLY, CDR2 FYNNEI, per germline. This CDR3 has 19 residues. Trimming at V came to 4 bases and at J to 3 bases, leaving 14 bases not matched to a gene. DNA of the CDR3: TGTGCCAGCAGTGTGCCTAGCGGGGGGGCTGGGTACCGAACAGATACGCAGTATTTT. It translates to CASSVPSGGAGYRTDTQYF.

The chain employs TRBV19 and TRBJ1-2, with a weak D call TRBD1 (5 bases). The V gene lost 2 bases and the J gene lost 7 bases, with 17 bases spanning the gap. From germline, CDR1 is LNHDA and CDR2 SQIVND (reference sequence). This CDR3 region has 15 residues. The DNA of the CDR3 is TGTGCCAGTAGTATAATGGGAGGAGAGGGGACTGGCTACACCTTC. It codes for CASSIMGGEGTGYTF.

The chain carries TRBV29-1 and TRBJ2-5, with D possibly TRBD2 on 5 matching bases. CDR1 SQVTM and CDR2 ANQGSEA come from the germline V gene. CDR3 length equals 12 residues. V was pared by 4 bases and J by 2 bases, with 8 bases between. The DNA for the CDR3 is TGCAGCGTTGGGAGGATTCAAGAGACCCAGTACTTC. The encoded protein is CSVGRIQETQYF. Full variable domain (missing parts from reference TRBV29-1 and TRBJ2-5): SAVISQKPSRDICQRGTSLTIQCQVDSQVTMMFWYRQQPGQSLTLIATANQGSEATYESGFVIDKFPISRPNLTFSTLTVSNMSPEDSSIYLCSVGRIQETQYFGPGTRLLVL.

This sequence joins TRBV19 and TRBJ1-2; maybe TRBD1 (6 bases). The CDR3 covers 14 residues. Germline values: CDR1 LNHDA, CDR2 SQIVND (reference sequence). V was cut by 3 bases and J by 1 base, with 9 bases left in between. For the CDR3, the DNA is TGTGCCAGTAGTATTGGACAGAATAACTATGGCTACACCTTC. Its protein product is CASSIGQNNYGYTF.

The chain couples TRBV5-4 to TRBJ1-4; TRBD1 matches 10 bases. V trimming: 0 bases; J trimming: 7 bases; junction bases outside the gene matches: 3. Germline CDR1 SGHNT, CDR2 YYREEE (reference sequence). This CDR3 has 15 amino acids. The DNA of the CDR3 is TGTGCCAGCAGCTTGGGGACAGGGGGTGGTGAAAAACTGTTTTTT. This gives the protein CASSLGTGGGEKLFF.

The J gene is TRBJ1-2, the V gene TRBV5-8; a possible D gene is TRBD1 (6 bases). In germline, CDR1 is SGHTS, CDR2 YDEGEE. This CDR3 has 14 amino acids. V lost 4 bases and J lost 2, with 12 bases in between. The CDR3 DNA reads TGTGCCAGCAGCCCCCACAGGGACAACTATGGCTACACCTTC. As protein: CASSPHRDNYGYTF.

For the CDR3, the DNA is TGTGCCAGCAGCTTATCCGGCCAGGGGGACGGAAACACCATATATTTT. Its protein is CASSLSGQGDGNTIYF. The chain is built from TRBV7-3 and TRBJ1-3; 7 bases are a match to TRBD1. Germline assignment: CDR1 SGHTA and CDR2 FQGTGA. After removal of 2 bases from V and 4 bases from J, the junction contained 8 bases not matched to a gene. This CDR3 region has 16 residues.

V and J are TRBV7-2 and TRBJ2-7; D might be TRBD1 (6 bases). CDR1 is SGHTA and CDR2 is FQGNSA in the germline V gene. This CDR3 region has 14 residues. Trimming cost V 3 bases and J 5 bases, with 14 bases left between them. The CDR3 sequence is CASSLSYRDHEQYF. As DNA, the CDR3 is TGTGCCAGCAGCTTGAGCTACAGGGATCACGAGCAGTACTTC.